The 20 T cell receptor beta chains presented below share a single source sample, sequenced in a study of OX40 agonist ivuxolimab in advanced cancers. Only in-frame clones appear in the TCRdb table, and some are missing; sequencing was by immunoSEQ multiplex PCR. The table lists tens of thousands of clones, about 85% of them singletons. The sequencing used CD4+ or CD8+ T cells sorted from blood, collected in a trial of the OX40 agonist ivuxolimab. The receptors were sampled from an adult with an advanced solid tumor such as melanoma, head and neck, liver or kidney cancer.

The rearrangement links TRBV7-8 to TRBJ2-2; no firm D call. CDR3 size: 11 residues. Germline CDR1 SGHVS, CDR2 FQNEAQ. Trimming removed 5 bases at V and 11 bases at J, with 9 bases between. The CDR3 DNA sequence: TGTGCCAGCAGCCCAGGTGACGAGCTGTTTTTT. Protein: CASSPGDELFF. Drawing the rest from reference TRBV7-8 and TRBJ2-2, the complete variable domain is GAGVSQSPRYKVAKRGQDVALRCDPISGHVSLFWYQQALGQGPEFLTYFQNEAQLDKSGLPSDRFFAERPEGSVSTLKIQRTQQEDSAVYLCASSPGDELFFGEGSRLTVL.

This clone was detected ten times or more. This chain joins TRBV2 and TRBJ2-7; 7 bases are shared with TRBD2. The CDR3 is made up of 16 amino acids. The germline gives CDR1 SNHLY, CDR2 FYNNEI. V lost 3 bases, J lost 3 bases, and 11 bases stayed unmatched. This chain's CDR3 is CASSDGLAELLYEQYF. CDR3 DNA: TGTGCCAGCAGTGACGGCCTAGCGGAATTGCTCTACGAGCAGTACTTC.

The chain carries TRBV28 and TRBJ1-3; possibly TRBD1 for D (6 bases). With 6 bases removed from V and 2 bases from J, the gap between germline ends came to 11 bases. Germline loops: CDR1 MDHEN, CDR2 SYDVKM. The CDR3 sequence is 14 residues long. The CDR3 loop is CASRLGGPGNTIYF. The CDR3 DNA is TGTGCCAGCAGGTTGGGGGGCCCTGGAAACACCATATATTTT.

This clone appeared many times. Written as DNA, the CDR3 is TGTGCCAGCACCAGGACTAGCGCCTTACAAGAGACCCAGTACTTC. Encoded protein: CASTRTSALQETQYF. V is TRBV2 and J is TRBJ2-5; 9 nucleotides align to TRBD2. CDR3 length equals 15 residues. Trimming removed 7 bases from V and 2 bases from J; junction bases left unmatched: 8. In germline, CDR1 is SNHLY, CDR2 FYNNEI.

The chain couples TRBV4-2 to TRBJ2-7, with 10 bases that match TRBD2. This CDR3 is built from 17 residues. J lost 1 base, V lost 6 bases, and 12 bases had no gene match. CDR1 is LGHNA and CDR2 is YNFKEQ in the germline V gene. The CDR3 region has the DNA TGTGCCAGCAGTCCCACCCAAGGACTAGCGGCTTCCTACGAGCAGTACTTC. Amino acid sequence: CASSPTQGLAASYEQYF.

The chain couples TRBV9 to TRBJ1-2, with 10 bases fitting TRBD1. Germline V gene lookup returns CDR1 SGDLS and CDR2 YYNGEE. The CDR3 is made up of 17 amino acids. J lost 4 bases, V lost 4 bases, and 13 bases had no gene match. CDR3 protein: CASSRRDRGADFYGYTF. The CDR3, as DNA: TGTGCCAGCAGCAGACGGGACAGGGGCGCCGATTTCTATGGCTACACCTTC.

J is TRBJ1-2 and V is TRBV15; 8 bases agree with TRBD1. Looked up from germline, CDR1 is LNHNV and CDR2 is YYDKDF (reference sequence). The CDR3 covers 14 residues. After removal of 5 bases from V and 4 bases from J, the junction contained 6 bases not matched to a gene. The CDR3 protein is CATSPDRGGYGYTF. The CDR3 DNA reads TGTGCCACCAGCCCAGACAGGGGCGGCTATGGCTACACCTTC.

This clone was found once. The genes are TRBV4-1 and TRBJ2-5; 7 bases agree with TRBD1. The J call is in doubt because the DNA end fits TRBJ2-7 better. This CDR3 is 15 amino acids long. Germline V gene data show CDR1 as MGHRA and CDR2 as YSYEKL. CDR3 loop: CASSQVGQWKYEQYF. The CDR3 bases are TGCGCCAGCAGCCAAGTGGGACAGTGGAAGTACGAGCAGTACTTC.

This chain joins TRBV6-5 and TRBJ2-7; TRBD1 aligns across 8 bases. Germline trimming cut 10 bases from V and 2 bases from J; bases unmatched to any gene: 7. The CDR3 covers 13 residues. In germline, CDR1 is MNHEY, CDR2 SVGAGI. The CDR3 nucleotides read TGTGCCATAGGACAGGGCAAAACCTACGAGCAGTACTTC. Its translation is CAIGQGKTYEQYF.

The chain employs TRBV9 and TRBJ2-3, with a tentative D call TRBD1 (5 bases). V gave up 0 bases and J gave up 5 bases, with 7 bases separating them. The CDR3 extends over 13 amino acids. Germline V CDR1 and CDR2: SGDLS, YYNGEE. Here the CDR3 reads CASSVGGGDTQYF. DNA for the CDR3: TGTGCCAGCAGCGTAGGGGGCGGAGATACGCAGTATTTT.

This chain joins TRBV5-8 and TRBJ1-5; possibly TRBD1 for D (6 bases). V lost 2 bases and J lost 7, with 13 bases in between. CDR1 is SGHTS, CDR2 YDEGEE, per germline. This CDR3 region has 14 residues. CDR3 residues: CASSFTGMGQPQHF. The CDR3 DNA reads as TGTGCCAGCAGCTTTACAGGGATGGGGCAGCCCCAGCATTTT.

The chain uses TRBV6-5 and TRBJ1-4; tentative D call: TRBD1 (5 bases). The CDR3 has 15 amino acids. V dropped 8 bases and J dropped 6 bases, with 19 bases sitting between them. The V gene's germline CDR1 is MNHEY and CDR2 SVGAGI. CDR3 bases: TGTGCCAGCCGCCCCGGGGGGTTGTATGATGAAAAACTGTTTTTT. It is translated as CASRPGGLYDEKLFF.

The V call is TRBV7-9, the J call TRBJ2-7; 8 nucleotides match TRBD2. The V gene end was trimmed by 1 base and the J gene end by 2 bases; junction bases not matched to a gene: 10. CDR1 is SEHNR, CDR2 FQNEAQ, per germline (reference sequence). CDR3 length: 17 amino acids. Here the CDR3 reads CASSLEGAGDLTYEQYF. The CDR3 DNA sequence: TGTGCCAGCAGCTTAGAGGGAGCGGGAGATCTGACCTACGAGCAGTACTTC.

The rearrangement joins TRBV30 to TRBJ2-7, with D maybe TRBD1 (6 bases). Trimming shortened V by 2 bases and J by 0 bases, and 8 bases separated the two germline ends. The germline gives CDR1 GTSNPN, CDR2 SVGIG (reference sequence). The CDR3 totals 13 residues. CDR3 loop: CAWSPDSSYEQYF. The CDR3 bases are TGTGCCTGGAGTCCGGACAGCTCCTACGAGCAGTACTTC.

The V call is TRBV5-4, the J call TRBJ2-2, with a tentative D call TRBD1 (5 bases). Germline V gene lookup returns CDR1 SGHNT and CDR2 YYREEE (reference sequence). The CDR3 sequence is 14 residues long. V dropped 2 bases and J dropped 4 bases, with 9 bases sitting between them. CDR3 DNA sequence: TGTGCCAGCAGCTTTACAGGATTCACCGGGGAGCTGTTTTTT. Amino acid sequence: CASSFTGFTGELFF.

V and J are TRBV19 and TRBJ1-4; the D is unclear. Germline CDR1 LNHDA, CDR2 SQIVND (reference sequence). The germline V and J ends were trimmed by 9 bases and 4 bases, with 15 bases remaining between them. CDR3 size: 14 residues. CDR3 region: CASTRRAGNEKLFF. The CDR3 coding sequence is TGTGCCAGCACCCGCCGGGCCGGTAATGAAAAACTGTTTTTT.

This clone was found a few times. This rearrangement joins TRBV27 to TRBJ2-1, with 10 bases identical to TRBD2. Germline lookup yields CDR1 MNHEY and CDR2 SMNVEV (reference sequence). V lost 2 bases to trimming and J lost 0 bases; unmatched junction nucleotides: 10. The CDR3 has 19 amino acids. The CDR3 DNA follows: TGTGCCAGCAGTTTACTAGCGGGGGACCCACAGAGCTCCTACAATGAGCAGTTCTTC. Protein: CASSLLAGDPQSSYNEQFF.

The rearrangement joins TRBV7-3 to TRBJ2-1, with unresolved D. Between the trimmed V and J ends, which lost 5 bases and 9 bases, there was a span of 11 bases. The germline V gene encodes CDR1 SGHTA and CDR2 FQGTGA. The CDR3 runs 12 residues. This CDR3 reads CASSTHLTEQFF. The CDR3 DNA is TGTGCCAGCAGCACCCACTTAACTGAGCAGTTCTTC.

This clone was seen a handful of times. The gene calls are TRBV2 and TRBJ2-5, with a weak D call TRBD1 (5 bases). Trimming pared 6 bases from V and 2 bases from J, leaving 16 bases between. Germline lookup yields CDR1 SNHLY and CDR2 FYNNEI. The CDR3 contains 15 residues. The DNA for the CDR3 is TGTGCCAGCAGCGAGACAGCAGGTATACAAGAGACCCAGTACTTC. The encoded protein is CASSETAGIQETQYF.

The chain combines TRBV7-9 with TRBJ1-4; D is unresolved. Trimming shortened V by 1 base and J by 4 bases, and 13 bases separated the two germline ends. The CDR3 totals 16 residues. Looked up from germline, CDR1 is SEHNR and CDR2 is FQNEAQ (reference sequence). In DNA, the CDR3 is TGTGCCAGCAGCTTAGTGAGGAGGACCCTTAATGAAAAACTGTTTTTT. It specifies CASSLVRRTLNEKLFF.